This T cell receptor (beta chain) derives from a study of somatic mutations in cytotoxic T cells in rheumatoid arthritis. Whole-study context: Patients had approximately 30 ml EDTA blood drawn right after diagnosis, before any treatment. Flow cytometry sorted some V beta antibody-stained T-cell populations to nearly 100% purity, V beta1+ cells among them being sequenced for TCRB. The study's findings and limits: Among patients with rheumatoid arthritis, but not healthy controls, CD8+ clonality increased with age. The clonality of CD8+ T cells was not significantly different between rheumatoid arthritis patients and age-matched healthy controls.

The repertoire was sequenced with immunoSEQ multiplex PCR; TCRdb's copy has only in-frame clones and lacks some. Of roughly 30,000 clones detected, around nine tenths appear once; the ten largest clones hold almost 9.5%. The germline V gene encodes CDR1 SNHLY and CDR2 FYNNEI. The length of the CDR3 is 17 residues. The V and J ends lost 1 base and 2 bases respectively, with 17 bases between them. With respect to this clone: Its antigen is not identified.

This rearrangement joins TRBV2 to TRBJ1-2; maybe TRBD1 (5 bases). Sequencing was performed on CD8+ T cells sorted from blood. The clonotype comes from an adult with rheumatoid arthritis. Here the CDR3 DNA reads TGTGCCAGCAGTGAAGTGCCCGGAGTGGGGCGCAACTATGGCTACACCTTC. Residues: CASSEVPGVGRNYGYTF.